These 19 T cell receptor beta chains were all obtained from the same sample, sequenced in a study of sequential checkpoint blockade in melanoma. Noted treatment: randomized to nivolumab then ipilimumab (arm A) or the reverse (arm B). The protocol was immunoSEQ multiplex PCR, while the TCRdb copy is restricted to in-frame clones and leaves out a portion. The sample lists about 680 clones; over 25% were seen once. The source material was tumor tissue (inferred from file names), sampled from a patient given nivolumab and ipilimumab in sequence. The receptors were sampled from a human donor with melanoma.

This clone has a handful of counts. The chain recombines TRBV6-7 with TRBJ2-3; D uncertain. Being an ORF, TRBV6-7 has a function that is uncertain. V was pared by 5 bases and J by 1 base, with 16 bases between. The CDR3 is 16 residues long. The DNA of the CDR3 is TGTGCCAGCAGTGGAAATCTAGGTGGAGGCACAGATACGCAGTATTTT. The encoded protein is CASSGNLGGGTDTQYF.

CDR3 bases: TGCGCCAGCTCAGTGTCATTAGCGGGGAATGAGCAGTTCTTC. This translates into CASSVSLAGNEQFF. The V call is TRBV23-1, the J call TRBJ2-1, with 8 nucleotides matching TRBD2. TRBV23-1 is an ORF, with its function uncertain. J lost 7 bases, V lost 8 bases, and 10 bases had no gene match. The CDR3 runs to 14 residues.

The rearrangement uses TRBV9 and TRBJ2-7; 15 positions match TRBD2. The CDR3 runs 17 residues. V lost 5 bases to trimming and J lost 5 bases; unmatched junction nucleotides: 11. Germline CDR1 is SGDLS and CDR2 is YYNGEE. CDR3 DNA sequence: TGTGCCAGCAGTCGAGGACTAGCGGGGGGGCCCTTAGACGAGCAGTACTTC. It yields the protein CASSRGLAGGPLDEQYF.

This sequence joins TRBV9 and TRBJ2-5; a weak D match, TRBD1 (6 bases). The V and J ends lost 7 bases and 2 bases respectively, with 18 bases between them. CDR1 SGDLS and CDR2 YYNGEE come from the germline V gene. The CDR3 is 15 residues long. CDR3 DNA: TGTGCCAGCGGGGCCGGGGATGGGACACAAGAGACCCAGTACTTC. Translated: CASGAGDGTQETQYF.

CDR3 coding DNA: TGTGCCAGCAGCCTGACAGGTTGGGGCACAGATACGCAGTATTTT. It yields the protein CASSLTGWGTDTQYF. The chain is built from TRBV11-3 and TRBJ2-3; D perhaps matches TRBD1 (6 bases). Germline values: CDR1 SGHNT, CDR2 YENEEA. V dropped 5 bases and J dropped 1 base, with 13 bases sitting between them. This CDR3 has 15 residues.

Judged by abundance, this clone is medium-sized (0.01 to 0.1%). The V gene is TRBV12-5, the J gene TRBJ2-2; D is unresolved. This CDR3 region has 11 residues. The V gene's germline CDR1 is LGHNT and CDR2 FRNRAP. The CDR3 DNA reads as TGTGCAGCCTACAAAGCCGGGGAGCTGTTTTTT. This codes for CAAYKAGELFF.

V usage is TRBV5-1 and J usage is TRBJ2-3; 12 bases line up with TRBD2. Losses at the gene ends were 0 bases for V and 3 bases for J; bases not matched to a gene: 2. Germline V gene data show CDR1 as SGHRS and CDR2 as YFSETQ. The CDR3 sequence is 16 residues long. The CDR3 sequence is CASSLVLAGGTDTQYF. Here the CDR3 DNA reads TGCGCCAGCAGCTTGGTTCTAGCGGGGGGGACAGATACGCAGTATTTT.

The rearrangement joins TRBV19 to TRBJ2-1; 9 bases agree with TRBD2. The CDR3 consists of 16 residues. Germline CDR1 LNHDA, CDR2 SQIVND (reference sequence). The trim removed 4 bases at V and 10 bases at J, leaving 14 bases unmatched. The CDR3: CASSTEEAGGWGEQFF. CDR3 bases: TGTGCCAGTAGTACCGAGGAAGCGGGAGGTTGGGGAGAGCAGTTCTTC.

This clone is large (0.1 to 1%) in the sample. The V gene is TRBV6-8, the J gene TRBJ2-3; TRBD1 or TRBD2 may be the D gene (5 bases each). The CDR3 loop spans 14 amino acids. V lost 5 bases, J lost 1 base, and 10 bases lay in between. Germline lookup yields CDR1 MNHGY and CDR2 SAAAGT. Here the CDR3 DNA reads TGTGCCAGCAGTGCGGTGGGGGGCACAGATACGCAGTATTTT. Translated, it gives CASSAVGGTDTQYF.

Relative to its sample, this clone is medium-sized. This chain uses TRBV11-3 with TRBJ1-3, with D perhaps matching TRBD1 (5 bases). CDR1 is SGHNT and CDR2 is YENEEA in the germline V gene. The CDR3 spans 15 residues. Trimming pared 4 bases from V and 0 bases from J, leaving 10 bases between. The chain's CDR3 is CASSWADSSGNTIYF. The CDR3 coding sequence is TGTGCCAGCAGCTGGGCCGACAGCTCTGGAAACACCATATATTTT. Variable domain in full (rest from reference TRBV11-3 and TRBJ1-3): EAGVVQSPRYKIIEKKQPVAFWCNPISGHNTLYWYLQNLGQGPELLIRYENEEAVDDSQLPKDRFSAERLKGVDSTLKIQPAELGDSAVYLCASSWADSSGNTIYFGEGSWLTVV.

CDR3 protein: CASNIVGSGMELFF. The CDR3 bases are TGTGCCAGTAATATTGTCGGATCGGGAATGGAGCTGTTTTTT. The chain is built from TRBV19 and TRBJ2-2, with D possibly matching TRBD2 (5 bases). CDR1 and CDR2 from the germline V gene are LNHDA and SQIVND (reference sequence). Trimming shortened V by 7 bases and J by 10 bases, and 19 bases separated the two germline ends. This CDR3 region has 14 residues.

The J gene is TRBJ1-1, the V gene TRBV9, with 8 bases identical to TRBD1. V trimming: 0 bases; J trimming: 3 bases; junction bases outside the gene matches: 16. CDR3 length: 19 amino acids. Per germline, CDR1 SGDLS and CDR2 YYNGEE. CDR3 protein: CASSVGTRGLTGADTEAFF. CDR3 sequence (DNA): TGTGCCAGCAGCGTAGGTACCAGAGGTTTGACAGGGGCCGACACTGAAGCTTTCTTT.

This clone has a handful of counts. The V gene is TRBV25-1, the J gene TRBJ2-5, with no clear D. V was shortened by 6 bases and J by 2 bases, with 13 bases between the two germline ends. The CDR3 consists of 14 residues. Germline V CDR1 and CDR2: MGHDK, SYGVNS. The CDR3 DNA sequence: TGTGCCAGCAGAGTCGTGTCGGGTCAAGAGACCCAGTACTTC. It is translated as CASRVVSGQETQYF.

V gene TRBV9 combines with J gene TRBJ2-1; no clear D gene. There are 12 residues in the CDR3. Germline-derived CDR1 and CDR2 are SGDLS and YYNGEE. V lost 0 bases, J lost 11 bases, and 9 bases lay in between. CDR3 coding DNA: TGTGCCAGCAGCGTAGGGAGCAAAAAGCAGTTCTTC. Translated, it gives CASSVGSKKQFF.

This clone is termed medium-sized. V usage is TRBV11-3 and J usage is TRBJ1-1; the match to TRBD1 covers 8 bases. CDR3 length: 14 residues. CDR1 SGHNT and CDR2 YENEEA come from the germline V gene. Trimming took 5 bases from V and 3 from J; bases not matched to a gene: 5. The CDR3 sequence is CASSLLQGDTEAFF. CDR3 nucleotide sequence: TGTGCCAGCAGCCTACTACAGGGGGACACTGAAGCTTTCTTT.

This clone was seen a few times. The rearrangement uses TRBV19 and TRBJ2-3; 11 positions agree with TRBD2. V lost 3 bases, J lost 4 bases, and 9 bases stayed unmatched. CDR1 and CDR2 (germline): LNHDA, SQIVND (reference sequence). This CDR3 comprises 17 residues. The CDR3 nucleotides are TGTGCCAGTAGTATTAGCGGGGGGGCCGGTAGTCCAGATACGCAGTATTTT. It encodes CASSISGGAGSPDTQYF.

By its share, this clone is large (0.1 to 1%). The chain links TRBV11-3 to TRBJ2-1, with 10 bases fitting TRBD2. Trimming removed 5 bases from V and 7 bases from J; junction bases left unmatched: 11. The germline CDR1 and CDR2 sequences are SGHNT and YENEEA. This CDR3 spans 16 amino acids. CDR3 nucleotide sequence: TGTGCCAGCAGCGTATTAGCGGGAGGCCTTGGTAATGAGCAGTTCTTC. It yields the protein CASSVLAGGLGNEQFF.

This clone has more than one count but fewer than ten. The chain carries TRBV6-7 and TRBJ2-4; D is unresolved. TRBV6-7 is classed as an ORF, of uncertain function. V lost 6 bases, J lost 0 bases, and 12 bases lay in between. The CDR3 totals 15 residues. CDR3: CASRNDGLAKNIQYF. The CDR3 region has the DNA TGTGCCAGCAGGAATGACGGTTTAGCCAAAAACATTCAGTACTTC.

A few counts support this clone. V is TRBV28 and J is TRBJ1-1; D is ambiguous. The CDR3 runs 12 residues. With 2 bases removed from V and 3 bases from J, the gap between germline ends came to 4 bases. Germline CDR1 is MDHEN and CDR2 is SYDVKM. The CDR3 DNA sequence: TGTGCCAGCAGTTTAGAGTACACTGAAGCTTTCTTT. This codes for CASSLEYTEAFF.